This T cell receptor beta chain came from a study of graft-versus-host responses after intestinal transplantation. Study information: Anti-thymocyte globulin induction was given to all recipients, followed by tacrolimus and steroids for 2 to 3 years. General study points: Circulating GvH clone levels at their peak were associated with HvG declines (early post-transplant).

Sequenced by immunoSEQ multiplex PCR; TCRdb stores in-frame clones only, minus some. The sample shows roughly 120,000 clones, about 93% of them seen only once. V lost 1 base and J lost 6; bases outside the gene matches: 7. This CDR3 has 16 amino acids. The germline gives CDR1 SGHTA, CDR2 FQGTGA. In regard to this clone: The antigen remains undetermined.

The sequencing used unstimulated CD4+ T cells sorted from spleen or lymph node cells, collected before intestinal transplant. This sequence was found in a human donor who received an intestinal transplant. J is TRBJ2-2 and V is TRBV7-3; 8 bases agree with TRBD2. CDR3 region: CASSLNQRELSGELFF. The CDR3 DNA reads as TGTGCCAGCAGCTTAAATCAGCGGGAGTTGTCCGGGGAGCTGTTTTTT.